This passage covers 21 T cell receptor beta chains from one sample sequenced in a study of Graves' ophthalmopathy and Graves' hyperthyroidism. Amplification targeted the TCR beta CDR3 regions, with RNA transcripts as the source material. A first-round RT-PCR used HTBI primers, followed by a second-round multiplex PCR. Using its own MiXCR run on the multiplex PCR reads, TCRdb lists one record per CDR3 protein. The sample yields around 1.1 million distinct CDR3 sequences, 35% to 45% seen once. The specimen sequenced was peripheral blood or thyroid tissue (not recorded which). The receptors shown here come from an adult man with Graves' hyperthyroidism.

In this sample, this clonotype turned up many times. V gene TRBV2 combines with J gene TRBJ2-5, with 11 bases matching TRBD2. Unmatched junction bases numbered 8, after V lost 3 bases and J lost 5 bases. The length of the CDR3 is 16 residues. In germline, CDR1 is SNHLY, CDR2 FYNNEI. The CDR3 spells CASSDSVAGGLETQYF. CDR3 bases: TGTGCCAGCAGTGATTCGGTAGCGGGGGGGCTTGAGACCCAGTACTTC. The complete variable domain, with remaining parts taken from reference TRBV2 and TRBJ2-5, reads EPEVTQTPSHQVTQMGQEVILRCVPISNHLYFYWYRQILGQKVEFLVSFYNNEISEKSEIFDDQFSVERPDGSNFTLKIRSTKLEDSAMYFCASSDSVAGGLETQYFGPGTRLLVL.

This clonotype was observed a handful of times. The genes are TRBV7-2 and TRBJ2-2; weak D call: TRBD1 (6 bases). The CDR3 runs to 16 residues. V lost 11 bases and J 0 bases, leaving 19 bases between the germline ends. The germline gives CDR1 SGHTA, CDR2 FQGNSA. CDR3 bases: TGTGCCTGTAAGGGGACAAGGGTCACGAACACCGGGGAGCTGTTTTTT. Protein product: CACKGTRVTNTGELFF.

The chain employs TRBV29-1 and TRBJ1-6; possible D gene TRBD1, 6 bases. The CDR3 loop spans 12 amino acids. V was shortened by 8 bases and J by 9 bases, with 14 bases between the two germline ends. Germline V gives CDR1 SQVTM, CDR2 ANQGSEA. In DNA form, the CDR3 reads TGCAGCAGTTACAGGGTGTCTTCACCCCTCCACTTT. Translation gives CSSYRVSSPLHF.

This clonotype was seen just once. Here the CDR3 DNA reads TGTGCCAGCAGCGGGGGGACAGGGTACAGCTATGGCTACACCTTC. Translating it yields CASSGGTGYSYGYTF. This chain links TRBV9 with TRBJ1-2, with 9 positions matching TRBD1. Per germline, CDR1 SGDLS and CDR2 YYNGEE. The CDR3 totals 15 residues. V was clipped by 3 bases and J by 4 bases; unmatched bases: 7.

This clonotype was detected only a few times. Here the CDR3 reads CASSFIGSGANVLTF. CDR3 sequence (DNA): TGTGCCAGCAGCTTCATCGGCTCTGGGGCCAACGTCCTGACTTTC. The chain carries TRBV7-9 and TRBJ2-6; D not resolved. Germline CDR1 and CDR2: SEHNR and FQNEAQ (reference sequence). Trimming took 3 bases from V and 0 from J, leaving 6 bases between them. This CDR3 has 15 amino acids.

The table lists this clonotype with a count of one. The chain recombines TRBV9 with TRBJ2-7, with D perhaps given as TRBD1 or TRBD2 (7 bases each). This CDR3 comprises 15 residues. Germline CDR1 reads SGDLS; CDR2 reads YYNGEE. The V end was cut by 3 bases, the J end by 5 bases, with 18 bases between. Here the CDR3 DNA reads TGTGCCAGCAGCGCAGGGGGGGGGCGCGGTAACGAGCAGTACTTC. Translated: CASSAGGGRGNEQYF.

In this sample, this clonotype turned up a few times. The chain carries TRBV12-3 or TRBV12-4 and TRBJ2-7, with D unclear. The CDR3 is 14 residues long. The V gene lost 1 base and the J gene lost 2 bases, with 9 bases spanning the gap. DNA for the CDR3: TGTGCCAGCAGTTTAGGTCAGGAAGCCTACGAGCAGTACTTC. It codes for CASSLGQEAYEQYF.

The rearrangement links TRBV28 to TRBJ1-2, with D possibly TRBD1 on 6 matching bases. V was clipped by 6 bases and J by 5 bases, with 13 bases between them. Germline V gene lookup returns CDR1 MDHEN and CDR2 SYDVKM. This CDR3 has 13 amino acids. CDR3 sequence: CASSEQGPYGYTF. The CDR3 nucleotides read TGTGCCAGCAGCGAACAGGGCCCGTATGGCTACACCTTC.

Note on this clonotype: A junction end diverges from the germline sequence, so it may reflect a read error. The rearrangement links TRBV7-8 to TRBJ1-2; possible D gene TRBD1, 5 bases. The CDR3 consists of 12 residues. Germline V CDR1 and CDR2: SGHVS, FQNEAQ. The CDR3 reads CASIEGSGPGDF. CDR3 DNA: TGTGCCAGCATCGAGGGAAGCGGACCGGGGGACTTC.

The chain links TRBV6-5 to TRBJ1-2, with 7 bases fitting TRBD1. CDR3 length: 14 amino acids. Germline CDR1 reads MNHEY; CDR2 reads SVGAGI. V was clipped by 5 bases and J by 7 bases; unmatched bases: 10. Written as DNA, the CDR3 is TGTGCCAGCAGTGAAGGGAACAGGGGATCTGGCTACACCTTC. It codes for CASSEGNRGSGYTF.

In this sample, this clonotype turned up once. The chain links TRBV7-6 to TRBJ1-2; the match to TRBD1 covers 7 bases. In germline, CDR1 is SGHVS, CDR2 FNYEAQ. The CDR3 consists of 14 residues. V shed 3 bases, J shed 5 bases, and the junction held 6 bases outside the gene matches. The CDR3 is CASSFLGQRYGYTF. The CDR3 DNA follows: TGTGCCAGCAGCTTCCTGGGACAGCGTTATGGCTACACCTTC.

J is TRBJ1-3 and V is TRBV5-1, with D possibly TRBD1 on 6 matching bases. CDR3 length: 17 residues. Germline loops: CDR1 SGHRS, CDR2 YFSETQ. Trimming removed 5 bases at V and 1 base at J, with 19 bases between. The CDR3 DNA is TGCGCCAGCAGTTTCGAGACAGGCGAGTTTTCTGGAAACACCATATATTTT. It specifies CASSFETGEFSGNTIYF.

This chain joins TRBV11-2 and TRBJ2-7; no clear D gene. Per germline, CDR1 SGHAT and CDR2 FQNNGV. The V and J ends lost 7 bases and 5 bases respectively, with 15 bases between them. The CDR3 consists of 13 residues. CDR3 sequence reads: CASTQWMDHEQYF. CDR3 DNA: TGTGCCAGCACCCAATGGATGGACCACGAGCAGTACTTC.

Worth noting for this clonotype: One base away lies a much larger clone, so this may be a sequencing read error. The gene calls are TRBV10-3 and TRBJ2-5; 9 bases are shared with TRBD2. The germline gives CDR1 ENHRY, CDR2 SYGVKD. The CDR3 loop spans 15 amino acids. CDR3: CAVRNSGGPQETQYF. DNA of the CDR3: TGTGCCGTCAGAAATAGCGGGGGACCCCAAGAGACCCAGTACTTC.

In this sample, this clonotype turned up many times. The V and J genes are TRBV7-9 and TRBJ1-1; 7 positions match TRBD1. V was pared by 5 bases and J by 1 base, with 7 bases of the junction left unmatched. CDR1 SEHNR and CDR2 FQNEAQ come from the germline V gene (reference sequence). CDR3 size: 15 residues. The CDR3 here is CASSRPGTENTEAFF. CDR3 bases: TGTGCCAGCAGCCGTCCCGGGACAGAGAACACTGAAGCTTTCTTT.

Details on this clonotype: A junction end diverges from the germline sequence, so it may reflect a read error. The J gene is TRBJ2-2, the V gene TRBV11-2; D gene ambiguous. The length of the CDR3 is 11 residues. The germline V gene has CDR1 SGHAT and CDR2 FQNNGV. The CDR3 nucleotides are TGTGCCGGCAGCTTAGGCGGGGAGCTGTTTTTT. Amino acid sequence: CAGSLGGELFF.

This clonotype showed up just a few times. This chain uses TRBV19 with TRBJ2-7; D unclear. V was clipped by 0 bases and J by 4 bases, with 10 bases between them. Per the germline V gene, CDR1 is LNHDA and CDR2 is SQIVND (reference sequence). The CDR3 covers 14 residues. CDR3 nucleotide sequence: TGTGCCAGTAGTATAGATCGATCGCAGTACGAGCAGTACTTC. Its translation is CASSIDRSQYEQYF.

Comments on this clonotype: A single base separates this from a much larger clone, so it may be a read error. The chain carries TRBV19 and TRBJ2-2, with TRBD2 identical over 9 bases. The ends lost 8 bases at V and 10 bases at J; junction bases unmatched: 11. The CDR3 has 14 residues. Germline CDR1 is LNHDA and CDR2 is SQIVND (reference sequence). CDR3 bases: TGTGCCAGTTGTCTAGCGGGGAAGGGCGAGGAGCTGTTTTTT. This encodes CASCLAGKGEELFF.

This clonotype was counted ten times or more. This chain uses TRBV7-9 with TRBJ1-1; 8 bases line up with TRBD1. V lost 8 bases, J lost 3 bases, and 8 bases stayed unmatched. Germline loops: CDR1 SEHNR, CDR2 FQNEAQ (reference sequence). This CDR3 region has 14 residues. CDR3 sequence reads: CASFGQGQDTEAFF. Here the CDR3 DNA reads TGTGCCAGCTTTGGACAGGGACAGGACACTGAAGCTTTCTTT.

The chain is built from TRBV20-1 and TRBJ2-7; D perhaps matches TRBD2 (6 bases). The CDR3 loop spans 12 amino acids. The ends were cut back, 3 bases at V and 6 bases at J, with 12 bases in the middle. CDR1 is DFQATT, CDR2 SNEGSKA, per germline (reference sequence). The CDR3 DNA sequence: TGCAGTGCTAGCGGAGGGGCTCTCGAGCAGTACTTC. Its protein product is CSASGGALEQYF.

The CDR3 spells CASSVAAGADYEQYF. The CDR3 region has the DNA TGTGCCAGCAGCGTAGCAGCGGGAGCGGACTACGAGCAGTACTTC. This chain links TRBV9 with TRBJ2-7; 8 nucleotides line up with TRBD2. Germline lookup yields CDR1 SGDLS and CDR2 YYNGEE. The V and J ends lost 0 bases and 3 bases, in that order; junction bases with no gene match: 5. The length of the CDR3 is 15 residues.